The present T cell receptor (beta chain) was sequenced within a study of T cell repertoires in cytomegalovirus infection. TCRdb reprocessed the reads with MiXCR, giving one entry per CDR3 protein. Of about 280,000 distinct CDR3 sequences in the sample, 20% to 25% were seen once. Comments on this clonotype: Its specificity is unknown.

CDR3 size: 15 residues. Trimming stripped 3 bases from V and 8 bases from J, with 19 bases between. The germline V gene encodes CDR1 KGHSH and CDR2 LQKENI. The chain is built from TRBV18 and TRBJ1-1, with D possibly matching TRBD1 (5 bases). The sample here was cultured PBMCs, taken from culture after CMV antigen stimulation. The clonotype comes from a human donor in good health (CMV status not recorded). Some clones in this sample may be carry-over from other donors' samples. CDR3 region: CASSPNPGEITEAFF. The DNA for the CDR3 is TGTGCCAGCTCACCCAATCCGGGGGAGATCACGGAAGCTTTCTTT. Using reference TRBV18 and TRBJ1-1 for the parts outside the CDR3, the full variable domain is NAGVMQNPRHLVRRRGQEARLRCSPMKGHSHVYWYRQLPEEGLKFMVYLQKENIIDESGMPKERFSAEFPKEGPSILRIQQVVRGDSAAYFCASSPNPGEITEAFFGQGTRLTVV.